The next 21 T cell receptor beta chains were all read from a single sample in a study of cytomegalovirus exposure and HLA in healthy donors. The PCR had 60 Vbeta and 13 Jbeta primers. Some clones are missing from TCRdb's copy, which holds only in-frame ones; the method was immunoSEQ multiplex PCR. The sample has around 130,000 clones, more than 8% seen once. The sample was PBMCs. Source of these receptors: a man aged 40-49 years in good health and CMV-seronegative.

The chain couples TRBV10-3 to TRBJ1-2; 7 bases map to TRBD1. CDR1 and CDR2 from the germline V gene are ENHRY and SYGVKD. After removal of 7 bases from V and 0 bases from J, the junction contained 5 bases not matched to a gene. The CDR3 is made up of 14 amino acids. Here the CDR3 DNA reads TGTGCCATCACCGGGACAGTAGCTAACTATGGCTACACCTTC. Translating gives CAITGTVANYGYTF.

The V call is TRBV6-5, the J call TRBJ2-5, with 9 bases matching TRBD1. The trim removed 5 bases at V and 1 base at J, leaving 2 bases unmatched. The germline V gene encodes CDR1 MNHEY and CDR2 SVGAGI. The CDR3 is made up of 14 amino acids. The CDR3 sequence: CASSKQGAQETQYF. The CDR3 region has the DNA TGTGCCAGCAGTAAACAGGGGGCCCAAGAGACCCAGTACTTC.

This sequence joins TRBV28 and TRBJ1-1; a weak D match, TRBD1 (6 bases). This CDR3 has 13 amino acids. Trimming cost V 6 bases and J 3 bases, with 11 bases left between them. Germline V gene data show CDR1 as MDHEN and CDR2 as SYDVKM. This chain's CDR3 is CASSDRQYTEAFF. The CDR3 nucleotides read TGTGCCAGCAGCGACAGGCAATACACTGAAGCTTTCTTT.

The chain carries TRBV29-1 and TRBJ1-1; D uncertain. From germline, CDR1 is SQVTM and CDR2 ANQGSEA. Trimming took 7 bases from V and 3 from J, leaving 15 bases between them. This CDR3 contains 13 residues. The CDR3 is CSAAATADTEAFF. The CDR3 bases are TGCAGCGCCGCGGCGACTGCTGACACTGAAGCTTTCTTT.

There are a few counts of this clone. This chain uses TRBV5-6 with TRBJ2-7; D remains ambiguous. Germline values: CDR1 SGHDT, CDR2 YYEEEE. V shed 3 bases and J shed 3 bases, with 4 bases lying between them. This CDR3 is built from 11 residues. The CDR3 loop is CASSSIYEQYF. As DNA, the CDR3 is TGTGCCAGCAGCTCTATCTACGAGCAGTACTTC.

The table lists this clone with a few counts. The V call is TRBV30, the J call TRBJ1-5, with D possibly matching TRBD1 (6 bases). Trimming pared 2 bases from V and 9 bases from J, leaving 20 bases between. CDR3 length: 15 amino acids. Germline CDR1 and CDR2: GTSNPN and SVGIG (reference sequence). CDR3 loop: CAWSHDRTGSTPQHF. The CDR3 DNA is TGTGCCTGGAGTCACGACAGGACCGGATCAACGCCCCAGCATTTT.

This clone was counted only a few times. V gene TRBV6-5 combines with J gene TRBJ1-2, with 8 bases matching TRBD1. There are 13 residues in the CDR3. The germline V gene has CDR1 MNHEY and CDR2 SVGAGI. With 7 bases clipped from V and 8 bases from J, the junction kept 9 bases outside the gene matches. Written as DNA, the CDR3 is TGTGCCAGCAAGAACGGACAGGGTCGGGGCTACACCTTC. As protein: CASKNGQGRGYTF.

This clone turned up a few times. The genes are TRBV27 and TRBJ2-3, with TRBD1 matching 9 bases. V shed 5 bases, J shed 4 bases, and the junction held 4 bases outside the gene matches. The CDR3 sequence is 14 residues long. Germline loops: CDR1 MNHEY, CDR2 SMNVEV (reference sequence). The CDR3 region has the DNA TGTGCCAGCAGTAGACAGGGGGGGGCAGATACGCAGTATTTT. Translation: CASSRQGGADTQYF.

The rearrangement uses TRBV5-4 and TRBJ2-5; TRBD1 matches 10 bases. The J call could be wrong; TRBJ2-7 is a better fit for the DNA end. The CDR3 length is 14 residues. In germline, CDR1 is SGHNT, CDR2 YYREEE (reference sequence). This CDR3 reads CASSPGQGGYEQYF. The CDR3 DNA reads as TGTGCCAGCAGCCCCGGACAGGGGGGATACGAGCAGTACTTC.

The CDR3 is CASSLAAGVPNYGYTF. CDR3 DNA sequence: TGCGCCAGCAGCTTGGCCGCGGGCGTTCCTAACTATGGCTACACCTTC. This chain connects TRBV5-1 to TRBJ1-2; no clear D. The CDR3 has 16 amino acids. Trimming removed 0 bases from V and 0 bases from J, with 12 bases in between. The germline CDR1 and CDR2 sequences are SGHRS and YFSETQ.

This clone occurred a few times. The rearrangement uses TRBV19 and TRBJ1-2; TRBD1 might be the D (5 bases). The germline V gene encodes CDR1 LNHDA and CDR2 SQIVND (reference sequence). V lost 0 bases, J lost 3 bases, and 14 bases lay in between. The CDR3 totals 16 residues. CDR3 DNA: TGTGCCAGTAGTATAGATCTAGGGGCGGGAGACTATGGCTACACCTTC. Translation: CASSIDLGAGDYGYTF.

The J gene is TRBJ2-7, the V gene TRBV10-3, with 9 bases lining up with TRBD2. The ends lost 6 bases at V and 0 bases at J; junction bases unmatched: 6. The length of the CDR3 is 15 residues. CDR1 is ENHRY, CDR2 SYGVKD, per germline. CDR3 coding DNA: TGTGCCATCAGGGAAAGCGGGGGGAGCTCCTACGAGCAGTACTTC. The encoded protein is CAIRESGGSSYEQYF.

The chain combines TRBV18 with TRBJ1-1; a weak D match, TRBD1 (5 bases). V lost 4 bases and J lost 0, with 12 bases in between. CDR3 length: 15 amino acids. Germline V gene sequence: CDR1 KGHSH, CDR2 LQKENI. The CDR3 DNA is TGTGCCAGCTCACAGGGGTCCCTGCTGAACACTGAAGCTTTCTTT. This encodes CASSQGSLLNTEAFF. Full variable domain (missing parts from reference TRBV18 and TRBJ1-1): NAGVMQNPRHLVRRRGQEARLRCSPMKGHSHVYWYRQLPEEGLKFMVYLQKENIIDESGMPKERFSAEFPKEGPSILRIQQVVRGDSAAYFCASSQGSLLNTEAFFGQGTRLTVV.

Only a few counts were recorded for this clone. Other DNA sequences of this sample code for an identical CDR3. The rearrangement links TRBV10-3 to TRBJ1-5; D uncertain. Trimming stripped 8 bases from V and 7 bases from J, with 6 bases between. There are 10 residues in the CDR3. Germline-derived CDR1 and CDR2 are ENHRY and SYGVKD. The CDR3 sequence is CAIGRQPQHF. CDR3 sequence (DNA): TGTGCCATCGGGAGGCAGCCCCAGCATTTT.

V and J are TRBV10-3 and TRBJ1-5; D unresolved. The ends were cut back, 3 bases at V and 3 bases at J, with 9 bases in the middle. This CDR3 contains 14 residues. Germline V gene data show CDR1 as ENHRY and CDR2 as SYGVKD. The DNA for the CDR3 is TGTGCCATCAGTGAATCGAGGTCCAATCAGCCCCAGCATTTT. This encodes CAISESRSNQPQHF.

The chain uses TRBV7-9 and TRBJ1-1; D not resolved. The CDR3 has 12 amino acids. V was pared by 3 bases and J by 5 bases, with 7 bases between. Germline lookup yields CDR1 SEHNR and CDR2 FQNEAQ (reference sequence). The CDR3 sequence: CASSFGNTEAFF. CDR3 DNA: TGTGCCAGCAGCTTCGGGAATACTGAAGCTTTCTTT.

In its sample, this clone was seen a few times. This sequence joins TRBV5-1 and TRBJ2-7; no clear D. The CDR3 has 14 residues. The germline CDR1 and CDR2 sequences are SGHRS and YFSETQ. The V end was cut by 2 bases, the J end by 1 base, with 10 bases between. The CDR3 bases are TGCGCCAGCAGCTTCTCTTACGGGTCCTACGAGCAGTACTTC. It codes for CASSFSYGSYEQYF.

Notes on this clone: It is likely a read error, because the conserved phenylalanine at the end of the CDR3 is missing. The DNA is left out, because the CDR3 cannot be placed on it with certainty; the CDR3 is given as TCRdb lists it. The V and J genes are TRBV21-1 and TRBJ1-1. TRBV21-1 is a known pseudogene. The CDR3 length equals 13 residues, ends included. The CDR3 protein is CASSNGGDIRGLV.

The chain combines TRBV11-2 with TRBJ1-3, with a weak D call TRBD1 (5 bases). CDR1 is SGHAT and CDR2 is FQNNGV in the germline V gene. The CDR3 covers 14 residues. V lost 4 bases and J 5 bases, leaving 12 bases between the germline ends. CDR3 coding DNA: TGTGCCAGCAGCTCAATACGACAGAGAAACACCATATATTTT. It translates to CASSSIRQRNTIYF.

This chain links TRBV19 with TRBJ1-1; D is undetermined. Germline-derived CDR1 and CDR2 are LNHDA and SQIVND (reference sequence). The CDR3 runs to 18 residues. Trimming cost V 1 base and J 6 bases, with 24 bases left between them. CDR3 nucleotide sequence: TGTGCCAGTAGTATAGGCCGGAGAGAGGGTTGGCGTAAGTCTGAAGCTTTCTTT. Amino acids: CASSIGRREGWRKSEAFF.

Only a few counts were recorded for this clone. The chain carries TRBV28 and TRBJ2-1; D possibly corresponds to TRBD1 (7 bases). V lost 4 bases and J 0 bases, leaving 10 bases between the germline ends. CDR1 is MDHEN, CDR2 SYDVKM, per germline. This CDR3 has 15 amino acids. This chain's CDR3 is CASSSGDSSYNEQFF. In DNA form, the CDR3 reads TGTGCCAGCAGTTCGGGGGACAGCTCCTACAATGAGCAGTTCTTC.